This T cell receptor beta chain stems from a study of shared clonotypes between healthy human individuals. A note on this clone: Its antigen is as yet unknown. Germline is not matched at one junction end, which may reflect a read error.

The method was immunoSEQ multiplex PCR; TCRdb's version includes in-frame clones alone and lacks a portion of them. The sample shows some 1,100,000 clones, around three quarters of them seen only once. This CDR3 is built from 11 residues. Germline V gene data show CDR1 as SGHNT and CDR2 as YENEEA. Broader study findings: It was only blood that was sampled, and tissue repertoires likely differ.

Donors were healthy HIV-negative adults without recently reported acute infections or vaccinations. The sample was memory CD4+ T cells from PBMCs. Specified subset: CD45RA-negative fraction. This receptor was taken from a man aged 18 to 35 in good health. Some clones in this sample may be carry-over from other donors' samples. This rearrangement joins TRBV11-3 to TRBJ1-1; D uncertain. The CDR3 is CASSPTTVAFF. DNA of the CDR3: TGTGCCAGCAGCCCTACAACTGTAGCTTTCTTT.